Shown below are 13 T cell receptor beta chains from a single sample sequenced in a study of Ad26.COV2.S vaccination and SARS-CoV-2 variants. Treatment specified: approximately 18 received Ad26.COV2.S at low or high dose, single or two shots; roughly 5 received placebo; per-sample allocation not given. It was on day 63 after the first vaccine or placebo injection that samples were taken. Sequenced by immunoSEQ multiplex PCR; TCRdb stores in-frame clones only, minus some. The table records under 550,000 clones, more than 75% of them present only once. Source: peripheral blood, taken in a trial of Ad26.COV2.S vaccine versus placebo. The receptor source for this set is a person between 18 and 65 years old who received the Ad26.COV2.S COVID-19 vaccine or a placebo.

This chain joins TRBV6-5 and TRBJ2-1; no reliable D call. CDR1 and CDR2 (germline): MNHEY, SVGAGI. The CDR3 runs to 13 residues. The ends were cut back, 5 bases at V and 4 bases at J, with 9 bases in the middle. The CDR3 coding sequence is TGTGCCAGCAGTACCTCCCTTTACAATGAGCAGTTCTTC. Its protein product is CASSTSLYNEQFF.

The rearrangement links TRBV18 to TRBJ2-2; the D gene is possibly TRBD1 (6 bases). Trimming cost V 3 bases and J 0 bases, with 14 bases left between them. This CDR3 spans 17 amino acids. Germline loops: CDR1 KGHSH, CDR2 LQKENI. CDR3 amino acids: CASSPIAQGANTGELFF. DNA for the CDR3: TGTGCCAGCTCACCGATCGCACAGGGCGCGAACACCGGGGAGCTGTTTTTT.

The chain employs TRBV28 and TRBJ1-1; D is uncertain. This CDR3 is 17 amino acids long. Germline loops: CDR1 MDHEN, CDR2 SYDVKM. V lost 0 bases and J lost 0, with 14 bases in between. The CDR3 region has the DNA TGTGCCAGCAGTTTATGGTTCGCGCTGGGCTTGAACACTGAAGCTTTCTTT. Its translation: CASSLWFALGLNTEAFF.

This chain joins TRBV18 and TRBJ1-5; D uncertain. The CDR3 covers 14 residues. The germline CDR1 and CDR2 sequences are KGHSH and LQKENI. The V end was cut by 2 bases, the J end by 6 bases, with 11 bases between. CDR3 loop: CASSPVRNGQPQHF. CDR3 DNA sequence: TGTGCCAGCTCACCAGTTCGGAACGGTCAGCCCCAGCATTTT.

The rearrangement joins TRBV2 to TRBJ1-6, with unresolved D. CDR1 and CDR2 (germline): SNHLY, FYNNEI. This CDR3 has 14 residues. V shed 7 bases and J shed 7 bases, with 14 bases lying between them. Here the CDR3 DNA reads TGTGCCAGCAAAAATGACGGAACCAATTCACCCCTCCACTTT. Translation gives CASKNDGTNSPLHF.

The chain recombines TRBV11-2 with TRBJ1-3; D unclear. The ends were cut back, 1 base at V and 4 bases at J, with 17 bases in the middle. This CDR3 is built from 17 residues. CDR1 is SGHAT and CDR2 is FQNNGV in the germline V gene. In DNA form, the CDR3 reads TGTGCCAGCAGCTTAGTACCGTGGCAGACCGTAGGAAACACCATATATTTT. This translates into CASSLVPWQTVGNTIYF.

This clone has just a few counts. The chain uses TRBV2 and TRBJ1-5, with 9 bases that match TRBD1. Looked up from germline, CDR1 is SNHLY and CDR2 is FYNNEI. This CDR3 is 17 amino acids long. The ends lost 1 base at V and 3 bases at J; junction bases unmatched: 7. CDR3 nucleotide sequence: TGTGCCAGCAGTGAAGGTCGGGGGACAGGGCTCAATCAGCCCCAGCATTTT. Amino acids: CASSEGRGTGLNQPQHF.

V is TRBV28 and J is TRBJ2-7; TRBD1 matches at 10 bases. Losses at the gene ends were 5 bases for V and 3 bases for J; bases not matched to a gene: 7. CDR3 size: 15 residues. Germline assignment: CDR1 MDHEN and CDR2 SYDVKM. The CDR3 DNA reads as TGTGCCAGCAGTCCACCCGACAGGGGGCGCTACGAGCAGTACTTC. It encodes CASSPPDRGRYEQYF.

The chain has TRBV12-5 and TRBJ1-2; possibly TRBD1 for D (5 bases). The germline V gene encodes CDR1 LGHNT and CDR2 FRNRAP. The V end lost 6 bases, the J end lost 0 bases, and 11 bases lay between the germline ends. This CDR3 comprises 14 residues. CDR3 coding DNA: TGTGCTAGTGGGGAGGGGTCTCCTAACTATGGCTACACCTTC. It is translated as CASGEGSPNYGYTF.

The V call is TRBV27, the J call TRBJ2-1; 7 nucleotides align to TRBD1. CDR1 is MNHEY and CDR2 is SMNVEV in the germline V gene (reference sequence). Trimming took 7 bases from V and 4 from J; bases not matched to a gene: 4. The CDR3 loop spans 13 amino acids. The CDR3 DNA follows: TGTGCCAGCACCCTGACAGGGTACAATGAGCAGTTCTTC. It specifies CASTLTGYNEQFF.

The V and J genes are TRBV5-6 and TRBJ2-5; 11 bases match TRBD1. Germline CDR1 SGHDT, CDR2 YYEEEE. CDR3 length: 16 residues. The J segment lost 5 bases and the V segment lost 0 bases, leaving 6 bases of the junction unmatched. Written as DNA, the CDR3 is TGTGCCAGCAGCTTGGCCGGGACAGGGGGTTTGGAGACCCAGTACTTC. This sequence encodes CASSLAGTGGLETQYF.

This chain's CDR3 is CATLDRADTEAFF. The CDR3 bases are TGTGCCACCCTGGACAGGGCGGACACTGAAGCTTTCTTT. V usage is TRBV28 and J usage is TRBJ1-1, with 8 bases lining up with TRBD1. After removal of 10 bases from V and 3 bases from J, the junction contained 7 bases not matched to a gene. From germline, CDR1 is MDHEN and CDR2 SYDVKM. The CDR3 runs 13 residues.

This clone is a singleton in its sample. The chain carries TRBV2 and TRBJ2-7; 9 bases line up with TRBD2. Germline V gives CDR1 SNHLY, CDR2 FYNNEI. The junction had 2 bases not matched to a gene; V was cut back by 2 bases and J by 3 bases. CDR3 size: 14 residues. As DNA, the CDR3 is TGTGCCAGCAGTGAACGGCGGGGGGGCTACGAGCAGTACTTC. Protein product: CASSERRGGYEQYF. The whole variable domain, filled in from reference TRBV2 and TRBJ2-7, reads EPEVTQTPSHQVTQMGQEVILRCVPISNHLYFYWYRQILGQKVEFLVSFYNNEISEKSEIFDDQFSVERPDGSNFTLKIRSTKLEDSAMYFCASSERRGGYEQYFGPGTRLTVT.